The TCR beta chain described here comes from a study of blood T cell repertoires in COVID-19. Study summary: The origin of the acute and convalescent COVID-19 samples was the United States, Italy and Spain. The analysed material was cDNA or gDNA that came from T cells, B-cell-depleted T cells, or PBMCs.

Source study methods: Estimation of nucleated cell counts relied on the amplification of reference gene primers. This table comes from immunoSEQ multiplex PCR, and its TCRdb copy is limited to in-frame clones, with some not included. V and J calls and clone size follow that table, whereas D and trimming were derived from the DNA. This table holds approximately 150,000 clones, roughly four fifths found once. The CDR3 extends over 17 amino acids. V lost 3 bases to trimming and J lost 0 bases, with 18 bases between them. CDR1 is SEHNR and CDR2 is FQNEAQ in the germline V gene (reference sequence). The specimen was peripheral blood. This TCR derives from a human donor in a cohort sampled during active COVID-19. The gene calls are TRBV7-9 and TRBJ2-7; maybe TRBD1 (5 bases). CDR3 in amino acids: CASSLGRGDSYSYEQYF. Here the CDR3 DNA reads TGTGCCAGCAGCTTGGGTCGTGGAGACAGTTACTCCTACGAGCAGTACTTC.